The entry below describes one TCR beta chain. As yet, its antigen is unknown. A read error may produce the germline difference seen at one junction end. Each 20-30 mg portion of unsorted bulk tissue served as the source for co-extraction of RNA and DNA. The CDR3 totals 14 residues. Germline V gene sequence: CDR1 SEHNR, CDR2 FQNEAQ (reference sequence). Total RNA (roughly 530 ng) served as template for TCR beta cDNA synthesis primed by a constant-region primer. Each TCR beta library was derived from three nested multiplex PCR rounds that employed slightly modified ARM-PCR. Both of the initial two PCR rounds ran for roughly 11 cycles and employed TRBV1-TRBV30 forward primers alongside a C-beta reverse primer. TCRdb ran MiXCR on the multiplex PCR reads and lists one entry per CDR3 protein. Found here are fewer than 250,000 distinct CDR3 sequences, approximately 80% of them singletons; the top ten hold less than 20%.

The record originates from a study of tumor-infiltrating lymphocytes in primary liver carcinoma. Broader study findings: Tumor tissue displayed a significantly greater top-250-clone fraction than blood (p = 0.039).

Source material: tumor tissue from primary liver carcinoma. This receptor was obtained from a man aged 35-49 years with primary liver carcinoma and hepatitis B virus infection. J is TRBJ1-2 and V is TRBV7-9; a weak D match, TRBD1 (5 bases). The CDR3 loop is CASRTSVGELGYTF. Written as DNA, the CDR3 is TGTGCTAGCAGGACATCTGTGGGAGAGCTGGGCTACACCTTC. Based on the CDR3 plus reference TRBV7-9 and TRBJ1-2, the full variable domain is DTGVSQNPRHKITKRGQNVTFRCDPISEHNRLYWYRQTLGQGPEFLTYFQNEAQLEKSRLLSDRFSAERPKGSFSTLEIQRTEQGDSAMYLCASRTSVGELGYTFGSGTRLTVV.